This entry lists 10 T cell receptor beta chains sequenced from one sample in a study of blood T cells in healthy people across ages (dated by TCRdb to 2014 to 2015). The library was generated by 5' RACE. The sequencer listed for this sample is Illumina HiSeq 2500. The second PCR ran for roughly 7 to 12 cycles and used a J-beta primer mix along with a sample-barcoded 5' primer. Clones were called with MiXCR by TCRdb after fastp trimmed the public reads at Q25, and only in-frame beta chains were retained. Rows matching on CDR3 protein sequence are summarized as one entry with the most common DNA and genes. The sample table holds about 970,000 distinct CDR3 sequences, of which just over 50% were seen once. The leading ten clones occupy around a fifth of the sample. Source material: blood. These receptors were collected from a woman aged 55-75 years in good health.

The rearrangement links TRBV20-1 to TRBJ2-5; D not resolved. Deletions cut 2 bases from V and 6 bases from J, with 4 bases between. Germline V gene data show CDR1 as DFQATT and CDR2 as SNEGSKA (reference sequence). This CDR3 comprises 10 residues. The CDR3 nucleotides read TGCAGTGCTAGACGGCAGACCCAGTACTTC. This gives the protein CSARRQTQYF.

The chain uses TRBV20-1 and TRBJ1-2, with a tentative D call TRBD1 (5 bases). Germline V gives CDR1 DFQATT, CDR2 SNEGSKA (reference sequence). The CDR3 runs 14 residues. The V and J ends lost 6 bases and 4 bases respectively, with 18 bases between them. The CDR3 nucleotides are TGCAGTGCCACAGGCTATACAGCACTCTATGGCTACACCTTC. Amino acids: CSATGYTALYGYTF.

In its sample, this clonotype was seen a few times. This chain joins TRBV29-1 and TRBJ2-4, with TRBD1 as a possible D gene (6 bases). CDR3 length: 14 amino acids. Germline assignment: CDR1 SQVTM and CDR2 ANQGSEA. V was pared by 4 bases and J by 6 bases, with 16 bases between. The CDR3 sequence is CSVVVVGAGNIQYF. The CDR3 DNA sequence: TGCAGCGTTGTAGTCGTGGGGGCGGGAAACATTCAGTACTTC.

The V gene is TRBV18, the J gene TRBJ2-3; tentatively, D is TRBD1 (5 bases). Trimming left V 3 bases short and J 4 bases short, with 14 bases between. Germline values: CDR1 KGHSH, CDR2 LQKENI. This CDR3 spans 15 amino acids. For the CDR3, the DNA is TGTGCCAGCTCACCTCAGGGAATTGCGGCAGATACGCAGTATTTT. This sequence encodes CASSPQGIAADTQYF.

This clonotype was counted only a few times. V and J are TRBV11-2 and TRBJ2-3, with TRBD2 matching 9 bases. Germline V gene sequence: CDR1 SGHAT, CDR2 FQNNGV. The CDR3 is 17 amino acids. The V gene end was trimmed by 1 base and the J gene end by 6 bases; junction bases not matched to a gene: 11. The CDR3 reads CASSLGTLAGQRDTQYF. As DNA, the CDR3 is TGTGCCAGCAGCTTAGGCACCCTAGCGGGACAACGCGATACGCAGTATTTT.

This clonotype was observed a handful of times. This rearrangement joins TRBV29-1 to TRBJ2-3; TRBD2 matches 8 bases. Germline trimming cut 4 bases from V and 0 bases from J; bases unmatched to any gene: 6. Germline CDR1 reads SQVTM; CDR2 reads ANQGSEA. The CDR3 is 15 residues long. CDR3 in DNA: TGCAGCGTTGGGGCTAGCGGGTACAGCACAGATACGCAGTATTTT. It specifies CSVGASGYSTDTQYF.

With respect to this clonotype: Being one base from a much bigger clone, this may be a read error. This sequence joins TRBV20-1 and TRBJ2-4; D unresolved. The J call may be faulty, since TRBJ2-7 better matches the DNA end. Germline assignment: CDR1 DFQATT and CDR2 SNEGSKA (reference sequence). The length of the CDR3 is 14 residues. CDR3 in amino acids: CSARGIWENYEQYF. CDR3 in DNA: TGCAGTGCTAGAGGCATATGGGAAAATTACGAGCAGTACTTC.

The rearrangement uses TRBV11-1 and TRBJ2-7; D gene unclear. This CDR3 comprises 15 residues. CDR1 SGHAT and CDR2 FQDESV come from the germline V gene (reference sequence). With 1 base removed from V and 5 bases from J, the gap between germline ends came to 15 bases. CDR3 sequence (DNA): TGTGCCAGCAGCTTAGGGGTAGGAGTTCGGAACGAGCAGTACTTC. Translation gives CASSLGVGVRNEQYF.

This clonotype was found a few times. The CDR3 DNA sequence: TGTGCCAGCAGGCGACAGGGGAGCACAGATACGCAGTATTTT. Amino acids: CASRRQGSTDTQYF. V gene TRBV27 combines with J gene TRBJ2-3; 8 nucleotides match TRBD1. The V gene end was trimmed by 6 bases and the J gene end by 0 bases; junction bases not matched to a gene: 2. The CDR3 extends over 14 amino acids. Germline assignment: CDR1 MNHEY and CDR2 SMNVEV (reference sequence).

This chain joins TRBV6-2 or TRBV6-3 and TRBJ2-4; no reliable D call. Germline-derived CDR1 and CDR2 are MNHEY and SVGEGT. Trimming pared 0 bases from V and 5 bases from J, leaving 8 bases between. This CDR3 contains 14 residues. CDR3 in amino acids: CASSYSISQNIQYF. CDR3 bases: TGTGCCAGCAGTTACTCGATCTCCCAAAACATTCAGTACTTC.